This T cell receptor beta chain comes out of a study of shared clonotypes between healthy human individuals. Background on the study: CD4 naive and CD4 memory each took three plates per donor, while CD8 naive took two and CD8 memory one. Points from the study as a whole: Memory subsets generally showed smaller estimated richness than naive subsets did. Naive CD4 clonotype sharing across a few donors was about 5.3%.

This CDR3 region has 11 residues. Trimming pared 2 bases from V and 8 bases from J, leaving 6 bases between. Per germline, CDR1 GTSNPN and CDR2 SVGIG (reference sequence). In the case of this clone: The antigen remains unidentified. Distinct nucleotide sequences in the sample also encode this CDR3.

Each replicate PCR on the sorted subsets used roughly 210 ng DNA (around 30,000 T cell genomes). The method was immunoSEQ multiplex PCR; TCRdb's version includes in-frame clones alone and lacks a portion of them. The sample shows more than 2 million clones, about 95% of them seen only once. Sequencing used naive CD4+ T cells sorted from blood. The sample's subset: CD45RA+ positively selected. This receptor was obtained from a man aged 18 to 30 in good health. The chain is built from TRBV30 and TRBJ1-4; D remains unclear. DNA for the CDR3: TGTGCCTGGAGTACGAACGAAAAACTGTTTTTT. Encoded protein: CAWSTNEKLFF.